The 15 T cell receptor beta chains in this list originate from one sample, sequenced in a study of CD8 T cells in Susac syndrome (dated by TCRdb to between 2018 and 2020). To prepare the library, the immunoSEQ multiplex PCR assay was applied. RNA was extracted using the RNeasy kit, and roughly 0.45 to 1 microgram was reverse transcribed with random hexamers. TCRdb reprocessing: public reads trimmed at Q25 with fastp, clones called with MiXCR, in-frame beta chains kept. Each CDR3 protein gets just one entry, which takes the most common genes and DNA from the rows behind it. Counted in this sample were some 300,000 distinct CDR3 sequences; about 88% of them appeared once. The ten largest account for around 0.18% of the sample. Sequenced sample: CD8+ T cells from PBMCs. The receptors come from a human donor with multiple sclerosis.

The chain combines TRBV3-1 with TRBJ2-5; 8 bases map to TRBD1. Trimming took 0 bases from V and 0 from J; bases not matched to a gene: 3. Germline-derived CDR1 and CDR2 are LGHDT and YNNKEL (reference sequence). CDR3 length equals 16 residues. CDR3 in amino acids: CASSQDWTGNQETQYF. In DNA, the CDR3 is TGTGCCAGCAGCCAAGATTGGACAGGGAACCAAGAGACCCAGTACTTC.

The CDR3: CASSVGLSSAGEQFF. The DNA for the CDR3 is TGTGCCAGCAGTGTAGGCCTCTCCTCAGCGGGTGAGCAGTTCTTC. The chain has TRBV27 and TRBJ2-1; tentatively, D is TRBD2 (6 bases). CDR1 MNHEY and CDR2 SMNVEV come from the germline V gene (reference sequence). The CDR3 sequence is 15 residues long. Trimming shortened V by 5 bases and J by 9 bases, and 20 bases separated the two germline ends.

The chain is built from TRBV4-3 and TRBJ1-1, with D perhaps TRBD1 (6 bases). This CDR3 comprises 13 residues. Germline assignment: CDR1 LGHNA and CDR2 YSLEER. Trimming removed 2 bases at V and 6 bases at J, with 10 bases between. CDR3 in amino acids: CASSQHGQPEAFF. The CDR3 nucleotides read TGCGCCAGCAGCCAACATGGACAGCCTGAAGCTTTCTTT.

The rearrangement links TRBV6-2 or TRBV6-3 to TRBJ1-5; tentative D call: TRBD1 (6 bases). Trimming cost V 7 bases and J 2 bases, with 15 bases left between them. Per germline, CDR1 MNHEY and CDR2 SVGEGT. The CDR3 has 15 residues. The CDR3 is CASMTTGLGNQPQHF. The CDR3 DNA reads as TGTGCCAGCATGACAACAGGGTTGGGCAATCAGCCCCAGCATTTT.

This clonotype was seen only a few times. The gene calls are TRBV12-3 or TRBV12-4 and TRBJ1-2; D unresolved. There are 14 residues in the CDR3. Trimming cost V 5 bases and J 4 bases, with 14 bases left between them. This CDR3 reads CASSPLGAAYGYTF. The CDR3, as DNA: TGTGCCAGCAGTCCCTTGGGAGCCGCCTATGGCTACACCTTC.

V is TRBV9 and J is TRBJ2-5; 8 nucleotides agree with TRBD1. The J segment lost 4 bases and the V segment lost 4 bases, leaving 12 bases of the junction unmatched. The CDR3 is made up of 16 amino acids. Germline V gene lookup returns CDR1 SGDLS and CDR2 YYNGEE. The CDR3 reads CASSISGTGVRETQYF. DNA for the CDR3: TGTGCCAGCAGCATATCCGGGACAGGCGTCCGAGAGACCCAGTACTTC. Variable domain in full (rest from reference TRBV9 and TRBJ2-5): DSGVTQTPKHLITATGQRVTLRCSPRSGDLSVYWYQQSLDQGLQFLIQYYNGEERAKGNILERFSAQQFPDLHSELNLSSLELGDSALYFCASSISGTGVRETQYFGPGTRLLVL.

This clonotype was seen only once. V and J are TRBV7-3 and TRBJ1-2; TRBD1 aligns across 9 bases. Germline V gives CDR1 SGHTA, CDR2 FQGTGA. Trimming cost V 4 bases and J 8 bases; bases outside gene matches: 8. The CDR3 spans 14 residues. The CDR3 region has the DNA TGTGCCAGCAGCTGGGGACAGGGATCTGGCGGCTACACCTTC. This sequence encodes CASSWGQGSGGYTF.

This clonotype appeared once. The chain has TRBV6-2 or TRBV6-3 and TRBJ1-3, with a weak D call TRBD1 (5 bases). Germline assignment: CDR1 MNHEY and CDR2 SVGEGT. V was trimmed by 7 bases and J by 2 bases, leaving 6 bases between them. The CDR3 has 12 residues. CDR3 bases: TGTGCCAGCACCAGGGCTGGAAACACCATATATTTT. It yields the protein CASTRAGNTIYF.

This clonotype was recorded only once. Relative to the germline gene, one junction end is altered; a read error may explain this. The chain recombines TRBV7-9 with TRBJ2-1; D might be TRBD1 (6 bases). The CDR3 consists of 15 residues. CDR1 and CDR2 from the germline V gene are SEHNR and FQNEAQ (reference sequence). The DNA for the CDR3 is TGTGCCAGCATCTTACCGCAGAGGGGGAAGGTTGAGCAGTTCTTC. Protein: CASILPQRGKVEQFF.

J is TRBJ2-2 and V is TRBV6-2 or TRBV6-3; TRBD1 is a possible D gene (5 bases). The CDR3 runs 13 residues. Germline CDR1 and CDR2: MNHEY and SVGEGT. The V end was cut by 7 bases, the J end by 11 bases, with 17 bases between. This chain's CDR3 is CASTSQGSPELFF. CDR3 DNA: TGTGCCAGCACCTCGCAGGGCTCCCCCGAGCTGTTTTTT.

The genes are TRBV4-3 and TRBJ2-2; D possibly corresponds to TRBD2 (5 bases). This CDR3 is 14 amino acids long. The V end lost 0 bases, the J end lost 7 bases, and 9 bases lay between the germline ends. Germline assignment: CDR1 LGHNA and CDR2 YSLEER. CDR3 residues: CASSQDGELGELFF. The CDR3 coding sequence is TGCGCCAGCAGCCAAGATGGGGAGCTCGGGGAGCTGTTTTTT.

V usage is TRBV28 and J usage is TRBJ1-5; D ambiguous. The CDR3 loop spans 16 amino acids. Trimming took off 0 bases at V and 6 bases at J, with 15 bases between the two ends. CDR1 is MDHEN and CDR2 is SYDVKM in the germline V gene. CDR3 DNA: TGTGCCAGCAGTTTATGGATGCGGGGATCGGGTCAGCCCCAGCATTTT. Protein product: CASSLWMRGSGQPQHF.

The CDR3 nucleotides are TGTGCCATCAGTGATGGGACTCATACCTACTATGGCTACACCTTC. Its translation: CAISDGTHTYYGYTF. The chain combines TRBV10-3 with TRBJ1-2, with D maybe TRBD1 (5 bases). In germline, CDR1 is ENHRY, CDR2 SYGVKD. The CDR3 is 15 residues long. The V end lost 3 bases, the J end lost 3 bases, and 14 bases lay between the germline ends.

This chain joins TRBV30 and TRBJ2-5; 7 bases agree with TRBD2. CDR1 and CDR2 (germline): GTSNPN, SVGIG (reference sequence). Trimming cost V 1 base and J 4 bases; bases outside gene matches: 12. The CDR3 is made up of 16 amino acids. The CDR3 nucleotides read TGTGCCTGGAGTGGGATGCGCGTGGGGGAGGGAGAGACCCAGTACTTC. Protein: CAWSGMRVGEGETQYF.

The chain has TRBV27 and TRBJ1-1, with a possible D match to TRBD1 (6 bases). Trimming shortened V by 3 bases and J by 1 base, and 12 bases separated the two germline ends. This CDR3 has 15 amino acids. The germline gives CDR1 MNHEY, CDR2 SMNVEV (reference sequence). The CDR3 is CASSFSWTENTEAFF. CDR3 DNA sequence: TGTGCCAGCAGTTTCTCATGGACAGAGAACACTGAAGCTTTCTTT.